This TCR beta chain was sequenced for a study of breast tumors, draining lymph nodes, adjacent tissues. Axillary draining lymph nodes of breast cancer patients supplied the node samples. For this clonotype: It may be a read error: a sequence one base away is much more abundant. Since no conserved phenylalanine or tryptophan closes the CDR3, a read error is the likely cause.

TCRdb re-called the multiplex PCR reads through MiXCR, storing one row per CDR3 protein. The sample includes approximately 230,000 distinct CDR3 sequences, around 35% of them seen just once. The CDR3 has 18 residues. Germline CDR1 reads KGHDR; CDR2 reads SFDVKD. V shed 1 base and J shed 0 bases, with 15 bases lying between them. The sequence was obtained from a female donor with breast cancer. Some clones in this sample may be carry-over from other donors' samples. What was sequenced was axillary lymph node tissue. This sequence joins TRBV24-1 and TRBJ2-1; the D is unclear. CDR3 region: CATSDFKTTWSSYNEQFL. The CDR3 coding sequence is TGTGCCACCAGTGATTTTAAGACAACTTGGAGCTCCTACAATGAGCAGTTCCTC.